The rows below give T cell receptor beta chains drawn from one sample of a study of T cell responses to AZD1222 COVID-19 vaccine. Some clones are missing from TCRdb's copy, which holds only in-frame ones; the method was immunoSEQ multiplex PCR. The data contain around 190,000 clones, 94% of them singletons. The sequencing here drew on peripheral blood, taken 28 days after the second AZD1222 dose. The receptors shown here come from an adult who received the AZD1222 COVID-19 vaccine. CDR3s include the opening cysteine and the closing phenylalanine or tryptophan. A D gene is named only where the DNA matches it firmly. A clone size is listed for some rows: how often the clone was seen (once, few, many), or a class if it is expanded.

d_gene	v_gene	abundance	j_gene	CDR3nt	CDR3aa
TRBD2	TRBV7-2	.	TRBJ2-3	TGTGCCAGCAGCCCCCCCGGCCTAGCGGGGTACACAGATACGCAGTATTTT	CASSPPGLAGYTDTQYF
.	TRBV19	.	TRBJ1-6	TGTGCCAGTAGAGGTCGGACAGACATCCCGTGGGGTAATTCACCCCTCCACTTT	CASRGRTDIPWGNSPLHF
.	TRBV20-1	.	TRBJ2-1	TGCAGTGCTAGTCCCGATCGGCGCAGTAATCCTTACAATGAGCAGTTCTTC	CSASPDRRSNPYNEQFF
.	TRBV5-6	.	TRBJ2-5	TGTGCCAGCAGCTTGGTTGGGGCGAGGGAGACCCAGTACTTC	CASSLVGARETQYF
TRBD1	TRBV19	.	TRBJ1-5	TGTGCCAGTAGCCGGGGGACAGTCCTTAGCAATCAGCCCCAGCATTTT	CASSRGTVLSNQPQHF
.	TRBV6-1	.	TRBJ1-2	TGTGCCAGCAGTGAAGCTGCCACAGCTCCCTTCTATGGCTACACCTTC	CASSEAATAPFYGYTF
.	TRBV23-1	.	TRBJ1-2	TGCGCCAGCAGTCAGAGTTCCTTCGCGGGAGGGCCCAACTATGGCTACACCTTC	CASSQSSFAGGPNYGYTF
TRBD2	TRBV2	once	TRBJ2-1	TGTGCCAGTGAAGGACTAGCGGGGGGGAGTAGTGAGCAGTTCTTC	CASEGLAGGSSEQFF
.	TRBV24-1	.	TRBJ2-1	TGTGCCACCAGTGATTTGAGTTCAGGTAGGGTCAATGAGCAGTTCTTC	CATSDLSSGRVNEQFF
.	TRBV7-2	once	TRBJ1-3	TGTGCCAGCAGCGAACAGTTAACTAATGGAAACACCATATATTTT	CASSEQLTNGNTIYF
.	TRBV19	.	TRBJ2-7	TGTGCCAGTAGTACAATTATGTCGGAAGAGCAGTACTTC	CASSTIMSEEQYF
TRBD1	TRBV7-3	.	TRBJ1-4	TGTGCCAGCAGCCCGGGACAGGGGGCCCTGGGTGAAAAACTGTTTTTT	CASSPGQGALGEKLFF
.	TRBV12-5	.	TRBJ1-5	TGTGCTAGTGGTTCGTCCTCCTCTTGGGGGGAAAGCAATCAGCCCCAGCATTTT	CASGSSSSWGESNQPQHF
.	TRBV2	.	TRBJ2-7	TGTGCCAGCTCCCATGTTAGGGACTACGAGCAGTACTTC	CASSHVRDYEQYF
.	TRBV28	.	TRBJ1-4	TGTGCCAGCAGTTTGGTGTCGGCGGGAGGAGAAAAACTGTTTTTT	CASSLVSAGGEKLFF
.	TRBV5-1	once	TRBJ1-1	TGCGCCAGCAGCGGAGGAGGGTACTGGGCTTTCTTT	CASSGGGYWAFF
.	TRBV4-1	.	TRBJ1-1	TGCGCCAGCAGCCAAGATGGGGGGACTGAAGCTTTCTTT	CASSQDGGTEAFF
.	TRBV7-8	.	TRBJ2-3	TGTGCCAGCAGCCCCATGCCCGGGGATACGCAGTATTTT	CASSPMPGDTQYF
.	TRBV7-8	.	TRBJ2-2	TGTGCCAGCAGCTTAGGGGGCACCGGGGAGCTGTTTTTT	CASSLGGTGELFF
.	TRBV9	.	TRBJ1-2	TGTGCCAGCAGCGTTGAAACTGGCTATGGCTACACCTTC	CASSVETGYGYTF
TRBD1	TRBV12-3/TRBV12-4	.	TRBJ2-4	TGTGCCAGCAGTTTATCGCGACAGGGGTTGTACTTC	CASSLSRQGLYF
TRBD2	TRBV29-1	.	TRBJ2-3	TGCAGCGTTGAAGAGGCTAGCGGGAGTAGAGATACGCAGTATTTT	CSVEEASGSRDTQYF
.	TRBV7-7	.	TRBJ1-5	TGTGCTAGCAGCTCTCAAACTCGATCCGCGGACTATAGCAATCAGCCCCAGCATTTT	CASSSQTRSADYSNQPQHF
.	TRBV4-2	.	TRBJ2-5	TGTGCCAGCAGCCAAGCACGCCGCGGGACAGCAAAAGAGACCCAGTACTTC	CASSQARRGTAKETQYF
.	TRBV4-3	.	TRBJ2-1	TGCGCCAGCAGCCAAGATAAAGCGGGTTGGTCCCTCAATGAGCAGTTCTTC	CASSQDKAGWSLNEQFF
.	TRBV4-1	.	TRBJ2-7	TGCGCCAGCAGCCCAGCCGGACGATACGAGCAGTACTTC	CASSPAGRYEQYF
TRBD1	TRBV7-9	.	TRBJ1-3	TGTGCCAGCAGCTTAGGTTTTGGCGGGACAGGGGGAAACACCATATATTTT	CASSLGFGGTGGNTIYF
.	TRBV3-1/TRBV3-2	.	TRBJ2-3	TGTGCCAGCAGCCAGCCCCCTGGGCGGAGGTACCCTAGCACAGATACGCAGTATTTT	CASSQPPGRRYPSTDTQYF
TRBD1	TRBV9	.	TRBJ1-4	TGTGCCAGCAGCGAGGGGGCTGGCGAGGAAAAACTGTTTTTT	CASSEGAGEEKLFF
TRBD1	TRBV28	.	TRBJ1-5	TGTGCCAGCAGTTTGTCCCTATGGACAGGGGTTATCAATCAGCCCCAGCATTTT	CASSLSLWTGVINQPQHF
TRBD1	TRBV18	.	TRBJ2-1	TGTGCCAGCTCACTCGACAGGGGGCGCGTGGACAATGAGCAGTTCTTC	CASSLDRGRVDNEQFF
.	TRBV4-3	.	TRBJ2-7	TGCGCCAGCAGCCAAGATCGGGACACCCTAGGGACCTACGAGCAGTACTTC	CASSQDRDTLGTYEQYF
.	TRBV11-2	.	TRBJ1-2	TGTGCCAGCAGCTTAGTTTCCGGCTATGGCTACACCTTC	CASSLVSGYGYTF
.	TRBV9	.	TRBJ1-5	TGTGCCAGCAGCGTAGGGGGGGCGGCGGATCAGCCCCAGCATTTT	CASSVGGAADQPQHF
.	TRBV7-9	.	TRBJ1-4	TGTGCCAGCAGCTTACGGCAGGGTTTAAATGAAAAACTGTTTTTT	CASSLRQGLNEKLFF
.	TRBV28	few	TRBJ1-6	TGTGCCAGCAGTTTATTAGTGCAGGCCGGCTCCTATAATTCACCCCTCCACTTT	CASSLLVQAGSYNSPLHF
TRBD1	TRBV19	.	TRBJ1-5	TGTGCCAGCGGGGACAGGGCTCCCAATCAGCCCCAGCATTTT	CASGDRAPNQPQHF
TRBD2	TRBV30	.	TRBJ2-6	TGTGCCTGGAGTTCGCGGGGGGCGGGCTCTGGGGCCAACGTCCTGACTTTC	CAWSSRGAGSGANVLTF
.	TRBV5-1	.	TRBJ2-7	TGCGCCAGCAGCTTGTCGGCCGCCACGGGCGAGCAGTACTTC	CASSLSAATGEQYF